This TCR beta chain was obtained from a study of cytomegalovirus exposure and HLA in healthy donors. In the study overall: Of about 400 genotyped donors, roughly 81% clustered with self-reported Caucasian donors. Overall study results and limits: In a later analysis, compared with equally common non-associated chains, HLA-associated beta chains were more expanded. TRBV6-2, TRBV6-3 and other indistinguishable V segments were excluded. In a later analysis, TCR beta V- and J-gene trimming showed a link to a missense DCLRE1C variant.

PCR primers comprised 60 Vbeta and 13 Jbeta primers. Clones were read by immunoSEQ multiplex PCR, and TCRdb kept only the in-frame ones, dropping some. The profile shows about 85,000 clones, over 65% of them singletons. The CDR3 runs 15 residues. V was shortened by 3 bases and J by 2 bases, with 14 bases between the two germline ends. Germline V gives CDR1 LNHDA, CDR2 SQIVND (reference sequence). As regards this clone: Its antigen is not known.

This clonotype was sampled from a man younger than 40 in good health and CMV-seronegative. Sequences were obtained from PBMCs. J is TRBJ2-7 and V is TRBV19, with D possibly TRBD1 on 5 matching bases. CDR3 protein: CASSMSFQGPYEQYF. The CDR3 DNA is TGTGCCAGTAGTATGTCGTTTCAGGGCCCCTACGAGCAGTACTTC. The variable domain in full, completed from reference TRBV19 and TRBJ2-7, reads DGGITQSPKYLFRKEGQNVTLSCEQNLNHDAMYWYRQDPGQGLRLIYYSQIVNDFQKGDIAEGYSVSREKKESFPLTVTSAQKNPTAFYLCASSMSFQGPYEQYFGPGTRLTVT.